These 5 T cell receptor beta chains were sequenced from one sample in a study of blood T cell repertoires in COVID-19. Assay: immunoSEQ multiplex PCR; the TCRdb copy retains only in-frame clones and omits some. The table has approximately 210,000 clones, 81% seen once. What was sequenced was PBMCs or T cells enriched from blood (not recorded which). These receptors all stem from a woman between 45 and 65 years old with acute COVID-19.

This chain connects TRBV24-1 to TRBJ2-1; 7 positions match TRBD2. Trimming at V came to 5 bases and at J to 6 bases, leaving 24 bases not matched to a gene. CDR1 is KGHDR, CDR2 SFDVKD, per germline. The length of the CDR3 is 20 residues. CDR3 coding DNA: TGTGCCACCAGTGCCGCCATTGGGTCAGGTAAAACAGGCGGGGGCAATGAGCAGTTCTTC. Its protein is CATSAAIGSGKTGGGNEQFF.

This sequence joins TRBV6-5 and TRBJ2-6; D is perhaps TRBD1 (6 bases). CDR1 and CDR2 from the germline V gene are MNHEY and SVGAGI. The CDR3 has 15 residues. V gave up 4 bases and J gave up 2 bases, with 9 bases separating them. CDR3 protein: CASSSGTTGANVLTF. The CDR3, as DNA: TGTGCCAGCAGTTCTGGGACAACTGGGGCCAACGTCCTGACTTTC.

Only one count was recorded for this clone. V and J are TRBV7-8 and TRBJ2-1; 11 bases line up with TRBD2. CDR1 and CDR2 from the germline V gene are SGHVS and FQNEAQ. The CDR3 length is 16 residues. With 1 base clipped from V and 7 bases from J, the junction kept 6 bases outside the gene matches. The DNA of the CDR3 is TGTGCCAGCAGCTTAGACCTGACTAGCGGGACTAATGAGCAGTTCTTC. Protein sequence: CASSLDLTSGTNEQFF.

This clone was picked up a small number of times. The chain recombines TRBV30 with TRBJ2-7; the D gene is possibly TRBD1 (6 bases). Germline assignment: CDR1 GTSNPN and CDR2 SVGIG (reference sequence). The CDR3 covers 13 residues. V lost 0 bases and J 6 bases, leaving 12 bases between the germline ends. CDR3 sequence reads: CAWSVQGPTEQYF. The CDR3 region has the DNA TGTGCCTGGAGTGTACAGGGACCAACCGAGCAGTACTTC.

This clone has a handful of counts. The chain's CDR3 is CASRPTSGGSYEQYF. The CDR3 DNA sequence: TGTGCCAGCAGGCCGACTAGCGGGGGATCCTACGAGCAGTACTTC. The chain combines TRBV28 with TRBJ2-7; 12 bases match TRBD2. The CDR3 is 15 amino acids. V lost 6 bases, J lost 1 base, and 4 bases stayed unmatched. CDR1 and CDR2 from the germline V gene are MDHEN and SYDVKM. The full variable domain, completed using reference TRBV28 and TRBJ2-7, is DVKVTQSSRYLVKRTGEKVFLECVQDMDHENMFWYRQDPGLGLRLIYFSYDVKMKEKGDIPEGYSVSREKKERFSLILESASTNQTSMYLCASRPTSGGSYEQYFGPGTRLTVT.